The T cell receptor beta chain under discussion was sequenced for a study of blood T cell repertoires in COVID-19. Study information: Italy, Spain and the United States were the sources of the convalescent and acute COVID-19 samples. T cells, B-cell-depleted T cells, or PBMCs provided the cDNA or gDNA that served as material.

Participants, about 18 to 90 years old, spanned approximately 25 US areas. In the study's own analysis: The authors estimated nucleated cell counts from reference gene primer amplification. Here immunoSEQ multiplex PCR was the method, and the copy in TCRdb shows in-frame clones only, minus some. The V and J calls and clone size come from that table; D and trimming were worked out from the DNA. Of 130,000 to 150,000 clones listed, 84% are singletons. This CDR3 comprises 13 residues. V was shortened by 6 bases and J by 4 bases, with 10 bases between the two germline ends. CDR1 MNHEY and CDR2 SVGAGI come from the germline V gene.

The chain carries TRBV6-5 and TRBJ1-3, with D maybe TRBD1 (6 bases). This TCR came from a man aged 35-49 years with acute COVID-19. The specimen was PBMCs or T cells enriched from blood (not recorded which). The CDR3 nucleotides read TGTGCCAGCAGAGTAGGGGGAGGAAACACCATATATTTT. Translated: CASRVGGGNTIYF.